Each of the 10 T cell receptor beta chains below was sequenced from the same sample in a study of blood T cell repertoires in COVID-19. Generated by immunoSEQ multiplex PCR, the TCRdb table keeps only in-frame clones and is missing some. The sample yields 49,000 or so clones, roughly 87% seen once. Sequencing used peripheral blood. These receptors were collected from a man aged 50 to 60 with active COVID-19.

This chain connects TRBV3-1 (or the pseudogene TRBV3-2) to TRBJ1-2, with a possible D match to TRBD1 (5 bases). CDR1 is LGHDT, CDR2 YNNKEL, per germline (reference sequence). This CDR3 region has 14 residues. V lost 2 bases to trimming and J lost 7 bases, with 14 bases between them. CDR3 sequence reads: CASSQWQGYSGYTF. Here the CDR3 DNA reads TGTGCCAGCAGCCAATGGCAGGGCTACTCTGGCTACACCTTC.

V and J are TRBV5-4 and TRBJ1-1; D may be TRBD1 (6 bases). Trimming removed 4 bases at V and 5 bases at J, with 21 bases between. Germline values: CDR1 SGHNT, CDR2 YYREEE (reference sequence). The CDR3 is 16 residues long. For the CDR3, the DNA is TGTGCCAGCAGCGTGGAACCAGGGGTGGTTGGGACTGAAGCTTTCTTT. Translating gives CASSVEPGVVGTEAFF. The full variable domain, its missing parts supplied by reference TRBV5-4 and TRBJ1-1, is ETGVTQSPTHLIKTRGQQVTLRCSSQSGHNTVSWYQQALGQGPQFIFQYYREEENGRGNFPPRFSGLQFPNYSSELNVNALELDDSALYLCASSVEPGVVGTEAFFGQGTRLTVV.

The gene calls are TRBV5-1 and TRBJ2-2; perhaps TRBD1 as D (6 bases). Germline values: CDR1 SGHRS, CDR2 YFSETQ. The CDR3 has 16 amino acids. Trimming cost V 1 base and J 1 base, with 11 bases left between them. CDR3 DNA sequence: TGCGCCAGCAGCTTGTCTGTAGGGGGGAACACCGGGGAGCTGTTTTTT. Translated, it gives CASSLSVGGNTGELFF.

CDR3 loop: CASSPLGLHGYTF. The CDR3 coding sequence is TGTGCCAGCAGCCCCCTTGGGCTGCATGGCTACACCTTC. The genes are TRBV7-2 and TRBJ1-2; D unresolved. The germline CDR1 and CDR2 sequences are SGHTA and FQGNSA. The CDR3 is 13 amino acids. V was shortened by 5 bases and J by 6 bases, with 13 bases between the two germline ends.

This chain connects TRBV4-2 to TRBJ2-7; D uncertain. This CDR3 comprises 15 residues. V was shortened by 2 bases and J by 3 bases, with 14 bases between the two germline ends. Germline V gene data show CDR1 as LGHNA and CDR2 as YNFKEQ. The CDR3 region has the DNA TGTGCCAGCAGCCAACTGCTAGGAGATAGCTACGAGCAGTACTTC. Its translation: CASSQLLGDSYEQYF.

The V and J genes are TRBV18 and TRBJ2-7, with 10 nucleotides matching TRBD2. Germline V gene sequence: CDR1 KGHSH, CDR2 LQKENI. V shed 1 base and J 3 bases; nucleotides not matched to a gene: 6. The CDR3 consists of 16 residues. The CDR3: CASSPRIAGGGYEQYF. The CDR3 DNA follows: TGTGCCAGCTCACCACGTATAGCGGGGGGAGGCTACGAGCAGTACTTC.

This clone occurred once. CDR3 region: CASSRDSYGYTF. CDR3 DNA: TGTGCCAGCAGCCGGGACAGCTATGGCTACACCTTC. This chain uses TRBV28 with TRBJ1-2; 7 bases are a match to TRBD1. This CDR3 region has 12 residues. V trimming: 6 bases; J trimming: 4 bases; junction bases outside the gene matches: 2. Germline assignment: CDR1 MDHEN and CDR2 SYDVKM.

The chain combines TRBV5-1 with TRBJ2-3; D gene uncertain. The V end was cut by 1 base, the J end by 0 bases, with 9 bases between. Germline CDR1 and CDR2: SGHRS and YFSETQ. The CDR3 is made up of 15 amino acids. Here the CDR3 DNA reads TGCGCCAGCAGCTTGTTTTCCTCCAGCACAGATACGCAGTATTTT. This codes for CASSLFSSSTDTQYF.

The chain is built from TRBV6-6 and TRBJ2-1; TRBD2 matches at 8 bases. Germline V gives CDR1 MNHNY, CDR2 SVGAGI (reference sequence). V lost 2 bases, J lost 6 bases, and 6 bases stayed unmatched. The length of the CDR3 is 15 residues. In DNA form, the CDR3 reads TGTGCCAGCAGTTACGGGGTAGCGGGGTTCAATGAGCAGTTCTTC. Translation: CASSYGVAGFNEQFF.

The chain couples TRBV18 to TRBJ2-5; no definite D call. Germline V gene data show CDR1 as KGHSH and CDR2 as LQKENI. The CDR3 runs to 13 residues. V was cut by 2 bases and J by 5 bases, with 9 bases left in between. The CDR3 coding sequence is TGTGCCAGCTCACCATCCGTCTCGGAGACCCAGTACTTC. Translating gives CASSPSVSETQYF.